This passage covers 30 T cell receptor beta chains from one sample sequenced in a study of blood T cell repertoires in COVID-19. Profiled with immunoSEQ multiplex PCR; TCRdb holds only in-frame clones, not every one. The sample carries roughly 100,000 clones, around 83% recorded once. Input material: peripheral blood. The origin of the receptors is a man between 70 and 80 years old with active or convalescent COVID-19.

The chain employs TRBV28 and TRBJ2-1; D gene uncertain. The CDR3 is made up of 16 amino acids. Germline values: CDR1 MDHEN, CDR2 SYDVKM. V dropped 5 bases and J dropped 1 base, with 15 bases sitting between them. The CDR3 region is CASSMTSLGSYNEQFF. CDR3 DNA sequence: TGTGCCAGCAGTATGACCTCCCTCGGGTCCTACAATGAGCAGTTCTTC.

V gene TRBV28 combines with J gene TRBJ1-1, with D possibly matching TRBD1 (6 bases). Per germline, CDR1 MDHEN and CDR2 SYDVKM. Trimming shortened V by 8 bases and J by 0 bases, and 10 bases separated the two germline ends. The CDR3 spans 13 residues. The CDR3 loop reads CASGRTVNTEAFF. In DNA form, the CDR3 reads TGTGCCAGCGGAAGGACAGTGAACACTGAAGCTTTCTTT.

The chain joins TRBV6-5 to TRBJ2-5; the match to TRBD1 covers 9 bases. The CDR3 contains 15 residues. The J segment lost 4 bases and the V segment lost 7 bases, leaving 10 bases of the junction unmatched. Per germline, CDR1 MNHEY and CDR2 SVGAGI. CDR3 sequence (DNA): TGTGCCAGCAAAAGGACAGGGGATTCCCGAGAGACCCAGTACTTC. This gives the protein CASKRTGDSRETQYF.

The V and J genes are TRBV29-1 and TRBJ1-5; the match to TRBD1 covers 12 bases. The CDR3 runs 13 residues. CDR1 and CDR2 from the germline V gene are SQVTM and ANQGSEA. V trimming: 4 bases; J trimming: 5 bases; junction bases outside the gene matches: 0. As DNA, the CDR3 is TGCAGCGTTGGGGACAGGGGGCATCAGCCCCAGCATTTT. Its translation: CSVGDRGHQPQHF.

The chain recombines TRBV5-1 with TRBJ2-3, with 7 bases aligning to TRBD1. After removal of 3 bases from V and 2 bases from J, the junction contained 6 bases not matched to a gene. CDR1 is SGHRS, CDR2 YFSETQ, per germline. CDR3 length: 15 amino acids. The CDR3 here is CASSYRQGPTDTQYF. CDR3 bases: TGCGCCAGCAGCTACCGACAGGGACCCACAGATACGCAGTATTTT.

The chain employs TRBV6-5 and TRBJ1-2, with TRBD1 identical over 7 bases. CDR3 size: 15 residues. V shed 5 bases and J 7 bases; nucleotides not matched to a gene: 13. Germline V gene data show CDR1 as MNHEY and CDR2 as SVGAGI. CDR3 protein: CASSPSPLGQVGYTF. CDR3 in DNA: TGTGCCAGCAGTCCCTCCCCCCTTGGACAGGTTGGCTACACCTTC.

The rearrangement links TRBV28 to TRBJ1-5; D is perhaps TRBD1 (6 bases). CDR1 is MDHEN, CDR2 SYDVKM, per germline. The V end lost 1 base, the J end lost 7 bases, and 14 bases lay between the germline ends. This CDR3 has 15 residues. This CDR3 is CASSLSGGARQPQHF. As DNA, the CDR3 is TGTGCCAGCAGTTTATCGGGGGGGGCGCGCCAGCCCCAGCATTTT.

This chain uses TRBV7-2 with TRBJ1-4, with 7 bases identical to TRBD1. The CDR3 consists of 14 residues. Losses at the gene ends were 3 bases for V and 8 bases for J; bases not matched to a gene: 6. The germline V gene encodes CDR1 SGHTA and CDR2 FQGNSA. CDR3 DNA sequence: TGTGCCAGCAGCTTGGACAGGACGTGGGAAAAACTGTTTTTT. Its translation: CASSLDRTWEKLFF.

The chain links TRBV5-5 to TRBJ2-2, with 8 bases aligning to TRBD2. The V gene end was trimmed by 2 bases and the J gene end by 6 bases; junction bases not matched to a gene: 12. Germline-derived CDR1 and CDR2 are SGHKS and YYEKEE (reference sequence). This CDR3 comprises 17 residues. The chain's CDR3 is CASSFTSGSTRAGELFF. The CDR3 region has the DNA TGTGCCAGCAGCTTTACTAGCGGATCGACCAGGGCCGGGGAGCTGTTTTTT.

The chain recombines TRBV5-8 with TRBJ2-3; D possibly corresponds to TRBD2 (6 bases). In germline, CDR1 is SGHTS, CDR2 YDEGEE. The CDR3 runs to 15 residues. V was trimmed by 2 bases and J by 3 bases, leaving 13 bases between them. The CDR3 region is CASSFGVGGTDTQYF. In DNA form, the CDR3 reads TGTGCCAGCAGCTTTGGGGTAGGAGGGACAGATACGCAGTATTTT. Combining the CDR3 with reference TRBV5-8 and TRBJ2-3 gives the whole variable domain EAGVTQSPTHLIKTRGQQATLRCSPISGHTSVYWYQQALGLGLQFLLWYDEGEERNRGNFPPRFSGRQFPNYSSELNVNALELEDSALYLCASSFGVGGTDTQYFGPGTRLTVL.

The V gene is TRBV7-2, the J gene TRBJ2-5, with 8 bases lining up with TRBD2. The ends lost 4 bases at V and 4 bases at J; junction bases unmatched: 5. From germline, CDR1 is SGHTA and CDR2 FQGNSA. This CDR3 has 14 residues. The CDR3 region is CASSYGGARETQYF. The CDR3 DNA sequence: TGTGCCAGCAGCTACGGGGGGGCCAGAGAGACCCAGTACTTC.

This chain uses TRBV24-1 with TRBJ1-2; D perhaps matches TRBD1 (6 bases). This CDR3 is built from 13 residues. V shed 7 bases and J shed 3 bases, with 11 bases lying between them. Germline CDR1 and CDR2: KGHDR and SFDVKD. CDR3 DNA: TGTGCCACCAGGGGGGCTCTGGACTATGGCTACACCTTC. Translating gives CATRGALDYGYTF.

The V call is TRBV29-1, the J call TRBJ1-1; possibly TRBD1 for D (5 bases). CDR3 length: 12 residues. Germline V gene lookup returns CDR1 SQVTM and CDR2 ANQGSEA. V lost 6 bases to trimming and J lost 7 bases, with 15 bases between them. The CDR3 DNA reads TGCAGCGTATCGGGGGTTGTTGGTGAAGCTTTCTTT. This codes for CSVSGVVGEAFF. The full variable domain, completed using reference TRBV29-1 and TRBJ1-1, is SAVISQKPSRDICQRGTSLTIQCQVDSQVTMMFWYRQQPGQSLTLIATANQGSEATYESGFVIDKFPISRPNLTFSTLTVSNMSPEDSSIYLCSVSGVVGEAFFGQGTRLTVV.

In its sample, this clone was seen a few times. The CDR3: CASSLFRNTGELFF. The CDR3 nucleotides read TGTGCCAGCAGCTTGTTTCGGAACACCGGGGAGCTGTTTTTT. This rearrangement joins TRBV7-2 to TRBJ2-2; no clear D. The CDR3 spans 14 residues. With 3 bases removed from V and 1 base from J, the gap between germline ends came to 6 bases. In germline, CDR1 is SGHTA, CDR2 FQGNSA.

CDR3 sequence: CASSYGQGQETQYF. The DNA of the CDR3 is TGTGCCAGCAGCTACGGACAGGGCCAAGAGACCCAGTACTTC. V is TRBV5-4 and J is TRBJ2-5, with 8 bases identical to TRBD1. The length of the CDR3 is 14 residues. V dropped 3 bases and J dropped 1; count of bases not matched to a gene: 2. The germline V gene has CDR1 SGHNT and CDR2 YYREEE (reference sequence).

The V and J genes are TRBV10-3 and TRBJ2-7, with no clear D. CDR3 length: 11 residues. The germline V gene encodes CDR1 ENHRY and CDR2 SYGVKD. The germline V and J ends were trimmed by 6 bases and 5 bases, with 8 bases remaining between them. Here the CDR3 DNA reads TGTGCCATCAGCTTCGAGAACGAGCAGTACTTC. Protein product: CAISFENEQYF.

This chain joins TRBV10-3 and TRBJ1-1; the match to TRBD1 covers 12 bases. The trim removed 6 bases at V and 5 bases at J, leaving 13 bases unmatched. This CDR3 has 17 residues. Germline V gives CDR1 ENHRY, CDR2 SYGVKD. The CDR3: CAISKTGTGGLTTEAFF. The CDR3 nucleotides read TGTGCCATCAGCAAAACCGGGACAGGGGGCTTAACAACTGAAGCTTTCTTT.

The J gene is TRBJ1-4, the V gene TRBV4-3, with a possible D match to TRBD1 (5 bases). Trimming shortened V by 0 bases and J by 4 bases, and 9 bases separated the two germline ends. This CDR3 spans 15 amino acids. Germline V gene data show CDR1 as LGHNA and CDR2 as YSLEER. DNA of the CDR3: TGCGCCAGCAGCCAAGAAGGGGCGGTTAATGAAAAACTGTTTTTT. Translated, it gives CASSQEGAVNEKLFF.

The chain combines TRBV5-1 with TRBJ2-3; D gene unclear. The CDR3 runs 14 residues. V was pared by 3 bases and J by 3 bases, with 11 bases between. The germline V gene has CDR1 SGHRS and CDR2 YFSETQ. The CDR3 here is CASSSTGGTDTQYF. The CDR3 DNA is TGCGCCAGCAGCTCCACGGGTGGGACAGATACGCAGTATTTT.

CDR3: CASSRGLRPDEQYF. The CDR3 coding sequence is TGTGCCAGCTCACGGGGACTCAGGCCCGACGAGCAGTACTTC. The gene calls are TRBV18 and TRBJ2-7, with a tentative D call TRBD2 (6 bases). V was shortened by 4 bases and J by 5 bases, with 15 bases between the two germline ends. Germline CDR1 and CDR2: KGHSH and LQKENI. The CDR3 extends over 14 amino acids.

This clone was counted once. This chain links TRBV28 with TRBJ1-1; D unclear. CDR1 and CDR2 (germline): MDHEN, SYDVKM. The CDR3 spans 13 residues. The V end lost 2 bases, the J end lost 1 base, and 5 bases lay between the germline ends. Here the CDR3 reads CASSLPQNTEAFF. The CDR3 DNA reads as TGTGCCAGCAGTTTACCACAGAACACTGAAGCTTTCTTT. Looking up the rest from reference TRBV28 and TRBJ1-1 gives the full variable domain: DVKVTQSSRYLVKRTGEKVFLECVQDMDHENMFWYRQDPGLGLRLIYFSYDVKMKEKGDIPEGYSVSREKKERFSLILESASTNQTSMYLCASSLPQNTEAFFGQGTRLTVV.

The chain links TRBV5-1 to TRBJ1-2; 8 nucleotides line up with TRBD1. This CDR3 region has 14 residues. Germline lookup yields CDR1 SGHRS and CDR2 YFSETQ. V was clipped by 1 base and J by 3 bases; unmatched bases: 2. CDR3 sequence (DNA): TGCGCCAGCAGCTTGTCAGGGGGCGACTATGGCTACACCTTC. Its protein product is CASSLSGGDYGYTF.

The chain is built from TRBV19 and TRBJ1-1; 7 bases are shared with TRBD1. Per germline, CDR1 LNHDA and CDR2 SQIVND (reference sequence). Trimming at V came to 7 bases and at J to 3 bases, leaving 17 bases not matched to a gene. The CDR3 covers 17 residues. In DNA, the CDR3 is TGTGCCAGTATAGAGTCCGCCCCCGGACAGGTGTACACTGAAGCTTTCTTT. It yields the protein CASIESAPGQVYTEAFF.

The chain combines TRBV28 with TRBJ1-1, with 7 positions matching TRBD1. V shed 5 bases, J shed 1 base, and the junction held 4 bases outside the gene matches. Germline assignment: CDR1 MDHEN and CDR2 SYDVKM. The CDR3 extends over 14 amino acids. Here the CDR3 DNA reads TGTGCCAGCAGTCCGGACAGGCGGAACACTGAAGCTTTCTTT. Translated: CASSPDRRNTEAFF.

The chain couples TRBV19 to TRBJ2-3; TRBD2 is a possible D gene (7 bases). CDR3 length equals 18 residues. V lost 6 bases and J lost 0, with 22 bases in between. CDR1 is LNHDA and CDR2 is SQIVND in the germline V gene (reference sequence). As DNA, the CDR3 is TGTGCCAGTAGCGCCCATACCGGGGGGCTTCATAGCACAGATACGCAGTATTTT. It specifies CASSAHTGGLHSTDTQYF.

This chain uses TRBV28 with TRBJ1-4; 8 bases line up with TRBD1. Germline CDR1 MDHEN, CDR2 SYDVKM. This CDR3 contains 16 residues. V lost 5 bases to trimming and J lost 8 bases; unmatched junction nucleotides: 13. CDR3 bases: TGTGCCAGCAGTCCACAAGAGACAGGGGACGGGGAAAAACTGTTTTTT. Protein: CASSPQETGDGEKLFF.

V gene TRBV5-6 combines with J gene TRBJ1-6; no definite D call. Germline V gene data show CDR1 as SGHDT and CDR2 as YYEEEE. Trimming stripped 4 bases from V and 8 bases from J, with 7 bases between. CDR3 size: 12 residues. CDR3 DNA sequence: TGTGCCAGCAGCCTGCAGGATTCACCCCTCCACTTT. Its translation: CASSLQDSPLHF.

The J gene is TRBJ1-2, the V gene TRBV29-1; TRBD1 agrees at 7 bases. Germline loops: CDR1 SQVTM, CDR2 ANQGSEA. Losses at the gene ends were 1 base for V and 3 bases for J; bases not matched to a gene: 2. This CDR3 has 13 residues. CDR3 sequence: CSVEGQGYYGYTF. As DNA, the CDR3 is TGCAGCGTTGAAGGACAGGGTTACTATGGCTACACCTTC.

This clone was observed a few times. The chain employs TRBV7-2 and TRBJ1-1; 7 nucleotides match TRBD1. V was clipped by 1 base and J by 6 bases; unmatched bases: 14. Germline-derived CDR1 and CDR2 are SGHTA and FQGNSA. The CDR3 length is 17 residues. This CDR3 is CASSLVGQSGGGSEAFF. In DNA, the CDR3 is TGTGCCAGCAGCTTAGTGGGGCAGTCAGGGGGTGGCTCTGAAGCTTTCTTT.

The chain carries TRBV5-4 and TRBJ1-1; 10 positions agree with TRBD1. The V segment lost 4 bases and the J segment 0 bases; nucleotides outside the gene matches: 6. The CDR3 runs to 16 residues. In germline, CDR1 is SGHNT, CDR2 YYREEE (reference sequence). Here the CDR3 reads CASSSPGQGMNTEAFF. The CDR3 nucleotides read TGTGCCAGCAGCAGCCCGGGACAGGGGATGAACACTGAAGCTTTCTTT. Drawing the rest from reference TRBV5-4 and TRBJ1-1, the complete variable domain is ETGVTQSPTHLIKTRGQQVTLRCSSQSGHNTVSWYQQALGQGPQFIFQYYREEENGRGNFPPRFSGLQFPNYSSELNVNALELDDSALYLCASSSPGQGMNTEAFFGQGTRLTVV.